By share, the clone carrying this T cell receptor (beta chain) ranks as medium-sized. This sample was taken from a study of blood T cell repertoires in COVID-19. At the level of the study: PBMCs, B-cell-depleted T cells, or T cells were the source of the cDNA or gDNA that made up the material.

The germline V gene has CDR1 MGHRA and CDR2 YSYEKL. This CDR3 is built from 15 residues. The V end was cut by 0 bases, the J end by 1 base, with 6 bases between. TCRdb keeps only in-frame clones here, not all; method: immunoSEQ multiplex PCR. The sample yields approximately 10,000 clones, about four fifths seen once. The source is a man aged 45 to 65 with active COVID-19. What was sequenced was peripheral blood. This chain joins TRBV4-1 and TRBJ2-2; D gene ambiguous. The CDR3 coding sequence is TGCGCCAGCAGCCAAGATCGCAGGAACACCGGGGAGCTGTTTTTT. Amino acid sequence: CASSQDRRNTGELFF.